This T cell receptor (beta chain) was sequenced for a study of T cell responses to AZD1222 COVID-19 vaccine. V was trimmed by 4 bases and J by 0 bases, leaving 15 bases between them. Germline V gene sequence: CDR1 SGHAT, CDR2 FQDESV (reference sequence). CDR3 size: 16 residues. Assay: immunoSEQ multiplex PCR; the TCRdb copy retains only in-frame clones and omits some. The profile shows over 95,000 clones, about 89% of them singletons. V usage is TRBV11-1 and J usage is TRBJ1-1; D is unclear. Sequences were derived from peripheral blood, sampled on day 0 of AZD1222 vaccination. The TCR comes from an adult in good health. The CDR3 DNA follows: TGTGCCAGCAGCTCCCCCGTGGGCGTTCTGAACACTGAAGCTTTCTTT. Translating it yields CASSSPVGVLNTEAFF.